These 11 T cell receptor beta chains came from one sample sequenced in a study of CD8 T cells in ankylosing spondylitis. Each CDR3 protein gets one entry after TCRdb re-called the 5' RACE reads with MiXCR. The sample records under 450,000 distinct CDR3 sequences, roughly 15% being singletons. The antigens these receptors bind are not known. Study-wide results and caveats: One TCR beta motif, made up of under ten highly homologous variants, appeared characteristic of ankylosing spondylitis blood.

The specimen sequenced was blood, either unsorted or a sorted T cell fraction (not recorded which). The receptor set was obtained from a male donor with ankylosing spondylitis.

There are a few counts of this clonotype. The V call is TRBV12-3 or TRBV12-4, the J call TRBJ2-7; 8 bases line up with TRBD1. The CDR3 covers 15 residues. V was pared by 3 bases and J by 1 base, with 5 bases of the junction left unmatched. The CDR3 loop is CASSLPDRGSYEQYF. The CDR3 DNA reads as TGTGCCAGCAGTTTGCCTGACAGGGGTTCCTACGAGCAGTACTTC.

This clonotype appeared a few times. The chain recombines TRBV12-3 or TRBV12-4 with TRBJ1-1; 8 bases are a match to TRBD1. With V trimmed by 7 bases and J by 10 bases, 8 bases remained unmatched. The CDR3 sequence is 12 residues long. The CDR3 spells CASTKQGEGAFF. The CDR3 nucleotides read TGTGCCAGCACGAAACAGGGGGAGGGAGCTTTCTTT.

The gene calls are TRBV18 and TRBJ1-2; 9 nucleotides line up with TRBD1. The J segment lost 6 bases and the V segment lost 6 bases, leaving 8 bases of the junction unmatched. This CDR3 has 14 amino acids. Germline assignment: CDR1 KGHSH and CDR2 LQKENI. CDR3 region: CASSGQGKEHGYTF. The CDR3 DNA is TGTGCCAGCTCCGGACAGGGGAAGGAGCATGGCTACACCTTC.

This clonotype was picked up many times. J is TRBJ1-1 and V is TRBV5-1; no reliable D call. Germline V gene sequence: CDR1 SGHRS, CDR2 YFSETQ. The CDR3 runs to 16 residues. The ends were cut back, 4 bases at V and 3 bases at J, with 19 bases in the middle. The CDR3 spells CASSLALDSSYTEAFF. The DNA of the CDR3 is TGCGCCAGCAGCCTGGCCCTTGACTCGTCGTACACTGAAGCTTTCTTT.

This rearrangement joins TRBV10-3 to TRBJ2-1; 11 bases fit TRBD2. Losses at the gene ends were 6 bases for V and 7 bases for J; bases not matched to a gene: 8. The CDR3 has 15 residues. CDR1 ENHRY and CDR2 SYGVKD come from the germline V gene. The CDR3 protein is CAIRGILAGENEQFF. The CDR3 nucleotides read TGTGCCATCAGGGGGATACTAGCGGGAGAAAATGAGCAGTTCTTC.

CDR3 sequence reads: CASSLALAAGPHEQYF. The CDR3 DNA follows: TGTGCCAGCAGCTTAGCTTTGGCGGCAGGGCCCCACGAGCAGTACTTC. The rearrangement joins TRBV7-2 to TRBJ2-7, with a weak D call TRBD1 (5 bases). There are 16 residues in the CDR3. Trimming removed 0 bases from V and 5 bases from J, with 17 bases in between. Germline V gives CDR1 SGHTA, CDR2 FQGNSA.

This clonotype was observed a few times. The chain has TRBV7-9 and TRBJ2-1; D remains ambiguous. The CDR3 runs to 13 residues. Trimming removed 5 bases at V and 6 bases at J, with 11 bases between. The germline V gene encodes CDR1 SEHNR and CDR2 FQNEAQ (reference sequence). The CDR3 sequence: CASSIMGANEQFF. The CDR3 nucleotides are TGTGCCAGCAGCATAATGGGTGCCAATGAGCAGTTCTTC.

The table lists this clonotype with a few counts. CDR3 bases: TGTGCCAGCAGCCAAGAATGGGACAACTACGAGCAGTACTTC. It is translated as CASSQEWDNYEQYF. V and J are TRBV4-2 and TRBJ2-7, with D possibly being TRBD1 (6 bases). This CDR3 is 14 amino acids long. Germline V gives CDR1 LGHNA, CDR2 YNFKEQ. Trimming took off 0 bases at V and 3 bases at J, with 9 bases between the two ends.

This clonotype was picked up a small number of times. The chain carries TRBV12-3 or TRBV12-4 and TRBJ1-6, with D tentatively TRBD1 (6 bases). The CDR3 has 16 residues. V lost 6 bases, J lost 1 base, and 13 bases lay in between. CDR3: CASSARQGSYNSPLHF. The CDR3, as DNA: TGTGCCAGCAGCGCCCGGCAGGGGTCCTATAATTCACCCCTCCACTTT.

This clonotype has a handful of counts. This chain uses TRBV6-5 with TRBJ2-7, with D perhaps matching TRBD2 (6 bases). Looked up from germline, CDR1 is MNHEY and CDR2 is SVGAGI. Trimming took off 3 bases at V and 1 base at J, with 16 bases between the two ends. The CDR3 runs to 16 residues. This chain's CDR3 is CASSYPGVSGSYEQYF. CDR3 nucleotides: TGTGCCAGCAGTTATCCGGGAGTTAGCGGATCCTACGAGCAGTACTTC.

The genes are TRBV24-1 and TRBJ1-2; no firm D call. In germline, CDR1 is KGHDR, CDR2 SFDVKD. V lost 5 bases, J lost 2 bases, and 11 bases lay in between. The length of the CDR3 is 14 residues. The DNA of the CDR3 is TGTGCCACCAGTGCCCTAGTCCGGAACTATGGCTACACCTTC. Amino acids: CATSALVRNYGYTF.